The 11 T cell receptor beta chains given below trace back to one sample, sequenced in a study of beta chain features in type 1 diabetes (dated by TCRdb to the late 2010s). Libraries came from the immunoSEQ multiplex PCR assay. The entire amount of isolated RNA was reverse transcribed using the High Capacity cDNA Reverse Transcription Kit, so the sequenced TCRB transcripts were expressed ones. The table was pulled from immuneACCESS by TCRdb, which kept in-frame rearrangements only. Such tables lose some clones; where checked, under half of the loss comes from unresolved V genes, and the rest has no known cause. Present in this sample are over 65,000 clones, around 32% of which were seen just once. The ten largest clones capture over 0.35% of the sample. Sequencing input: stem cell memory CD4+ T cells from blood. Interpreted using the paper, the cell subset or site label stands for: stem cell-like memory CD4+ T cells. The receptors shown here come from a young woman in good health.

The J gene is TRBJ2-5, the V gene TRBV28; D is perhaps TRBD2 (7 bases). With 8 bases removed from V and 5 bases from J, the gap between germline ends came to 12 bases. In germline, CDR1 is MDHEN, CDR2 SYDVKM. The CDR3 length is 12 residues. The CDR3 here is CASGGGLETQYF. The CDR3 DNA reads TGTGCCAGCGGGGGGGGCCTGGAGACCCAGTACTTC. The whole variable domain, filled in from reference TRBV28 and TRBJ2-5, reads DVKVTQSSRYLVKRTGEKVFLECVQDMDHENMFWYRQDPGLGLRLIYFSYDVKMKEKGDIPEGYSVSREKKERFSLILESASTNQTSMYLCASGGGLETQYFGPGTRLLVL.

This clone was observed a few times. V and J are TRBV5-6 and TRBJ2-3, with a weak D call TRBD1 (6 bases). Germline CDR1 is SGHDT and CDR2 is YYEEEE. This CDR3 has 13 residues. Trimming took off 6 bases at V and 2 bases at J, with 10 bases between the two ends. The DNA for the CDR3 is TGTGCCAGCAAGGGGGTTTCCACAGATACGCAGTATTTT. This encodes CASKGVSTDTQYF.

The V call is TRBV29-1, the J call TRBJ1-4; 9 bases are shared with TRBD1. The V gene end was trimmed by 6 bases and the J gene end by 4 bases; junction bases not matched to a gene: 6. This CDR3 is 14 amino acids long. Germline assignment: CDR1 SQVTM and CDR2 ANQGSEA. DNA of the CDR3: TGCAGCGTAGCCGACAGGGGGTTTAATGAAAAACTGTTTTTT. This codes for CSVADRGFNEKLFF.

This clone has at least ten counts. The chain links TRBV30 to TRBJ2-7, with TRBD2 matching 8 bases. Germline V lookup: CDR1 GTSNPN, CDR2 SVGIG (reference sequence). CDR3 length equals 12 residues. After removal of 3 bases from V and 6 bases from J, the junction contained 4 bases not matched to a gene. CDR3 in DNA: TGTGCCTGGAGCGGGGGGGCGGCCGAGCAGTACTTC. This codes for CAWSGGAAEQYF.

The sample holds a few counts of this clone. V and J are TRBV7-2 and TRBJ1-1, with a weak D call TRBD1 (6 bases). Germline assignment: CDR1 SGHTA and CDR2 FQGNSA. CDR3 size: 14 residues. V was clipped by 3 bases and J by 2 bases, with 10 bases between them. CDR3 sequence (DNA): TGTGCCAGCAGCTTCCAGACAGGAAACACTGAAGCTTTCTTT. Residues: CASSFQTGNTEAFF.

This chain uses TRBV29-1 with TRBJ1-2; D remains unclear. Germline lookup yields CDR1 SQVTM and CDR2 ANQGSEA. Trimming removed 3 bases at V and 4 bases at J, with 6 bases between. The length of the CDR3 is 11 residues. DNA for the CDR3: TGCAGCGTTGAGTTCTTCTATGGCTACACCTTC. This gives the protein CSVEFFYGYTF.

This chain joins TRBV6-5 and TRBJ2-7, with 10 bases identical to TRBD1. This CDR3 has 15 amino acids. The V gene's germline CDR1 is MNHEY and CDR2 SVGAGI. V was pared by 2 bases and J by 4 bases, with 5 bases of the junction left unmatched. The CDR3 protein is CASSYPDRGAYEQYF. The DNA for the CDR3 is TGTGCCAGCAGTTACCCGGACAGGGGGGCATACGAGCAGTACTTC.

The chain is built from TRBV18 and TRBJ2-7, with TRBD2 identical over 11 bases. Trimming cost V 5 bases and J 3 bases; bases outside gene matches: 6. This CDR3 is 15 amino acids long. Germline loops: CDR1 KGHSH, CDR2 LQKENI. The CDR3 spells CASSTTGLAVYEQYF. The DNA for the CDR3 is TGTGCCAGCTCAACCACGGGACTAGCGGTCTACGAGCAGTACTTC.

V is TRBV5-4 and J is TRBJ2-1; 7 nucleotides align to TRBD1. The J segment lost 4 bases and the V segment lost 4 bases, leaving 8 bases of the junction unmatched. Germline V gene data show CDR1 as SGHNT and CDR2 as YYREEE (reference sequence). The CDR3 is made up of 15 amino acids. The CDR3 DNA reads TGTGCCAGCAGCAGGTATGAGACAGGGTACAATGAGCAGTTCTTC. It is translated as CASSRYETGYNEQFF.

In its sample, this clone was seen a few times. The V call is TRBV5-4, the J call TRBJ1-2, with TRBD1 matching over 9 bases. With 4 bases clipped from V and 7 bases from J, the junction kept 11 bases outside the gene matches. The CDR3 runs to 15 residues. The germline V gene has CDR1 SGHNT and CDR2 YYREEE (reference sequence). CDR3 protein: CASSARDRVGGGYTF. In DNA form, the CDR3 reads TGTGCCAGCAGCGCCCGGGACAGGGTAGGAGGTGGCTACACCTTC.

This chain uses TRBV19 with TRBJ2-7, with 9 bases that match TRBD1. Germline assignment: CDR1 LNHDA and CDR2 SQIVND (reference sequence). V was clipped by 4 bases and J by 1 base; unmatched bases: 8. The CDR3 extends over 16 amino acids. CDR3 nucleotides: TGTGCCAGTAGTACCCACAGGGGGCCCACTTCCTACGAGCAGTACTTC. It is translated as CASSTHRGPTSYEQYF.